This T cell receptor (beta chain) came from a study of cytomegalovirus exposure and HLA in healthy donors. Study-level points and caveats: A missense DCLRE1C variant was associated with V- and J-gene trimming of TCR beta chains in a later analysis, and an independent cohort replicated the association. Indistinguishable V segments, including TRBV6-2 and TRBV6-3, were excluded. Later on, an analysis tied around 17,000 TCR beta sequences to HLA alleles at 0.05 false discovery rate. Researchers had no immune exposure information except CMV serostatus available.

The primer mix had 60 Vbeta and 13 Jbeta primers. TCRdb keeps only in-frame clones here, not all; method: immunoSEQ multiplex PCR. The sample lists over 150,000 clones; under 80% were seen once. In germline, CDR1 is SGHNT, CDR2 YENEEA. V gave up 3 bases and J gave up 7 bases, with 13 bases separating them. The CDR3 spans 13 residues. Notes on this clone: As yet, its antigen is unknown.

V is TRBV11-3 and J is TRBJ2-7; weak D call: TRBD2 (5 bases). Material: PBMCs. This clonotype was sampled from a woman aged 45-65 years in good health and CMV-seropositive. The CDR3 is CASSFGEADEQYF. CDR3 DNA sequence: TGTGCCAGCAGCTTCGGGGAAGCGGATGAGCAGTACTTC.